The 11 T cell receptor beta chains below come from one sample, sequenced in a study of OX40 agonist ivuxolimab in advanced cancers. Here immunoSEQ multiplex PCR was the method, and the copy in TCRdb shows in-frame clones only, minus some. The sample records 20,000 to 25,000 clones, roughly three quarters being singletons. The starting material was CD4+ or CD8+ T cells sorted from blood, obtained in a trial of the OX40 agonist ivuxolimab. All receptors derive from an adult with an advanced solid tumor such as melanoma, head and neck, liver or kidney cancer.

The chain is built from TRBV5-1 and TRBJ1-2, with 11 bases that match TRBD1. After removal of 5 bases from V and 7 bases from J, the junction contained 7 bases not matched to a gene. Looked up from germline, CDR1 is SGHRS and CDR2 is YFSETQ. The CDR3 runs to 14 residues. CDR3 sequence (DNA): TGCGCCAGCAGGCAAGGGACAGGGGGTTTTGGCTACACCTTC. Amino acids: CASRQGTGGFGYTF.

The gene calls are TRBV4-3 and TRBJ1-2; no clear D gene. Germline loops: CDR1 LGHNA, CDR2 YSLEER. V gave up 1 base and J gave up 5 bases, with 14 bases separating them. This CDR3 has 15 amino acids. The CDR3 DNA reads TGCGCCAGCAGCCAAGCGGAGGCCGCCCGGTATGGCTACACCTTC. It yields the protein CASSQAEAARYGYTF.

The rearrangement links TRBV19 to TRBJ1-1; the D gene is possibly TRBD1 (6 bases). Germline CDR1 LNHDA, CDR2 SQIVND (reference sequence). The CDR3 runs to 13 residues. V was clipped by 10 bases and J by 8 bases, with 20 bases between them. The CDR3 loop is CATTGFEGSEAFF. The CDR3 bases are TGTGCCACCACAGGGTTTGAGGGGTCCGAAGCTTTCTTT. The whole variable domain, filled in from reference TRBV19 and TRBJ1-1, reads DGGITQSPKYLFRKEGQNVTLSCEQNLNHDAMYWYRQDPGQGLRLIYYSQIVNDFQKGDIAEGYSVSREKKESFPLTVTSAQKNPTAFYLCATTGFEGSEAFFGQGTRLTVV.

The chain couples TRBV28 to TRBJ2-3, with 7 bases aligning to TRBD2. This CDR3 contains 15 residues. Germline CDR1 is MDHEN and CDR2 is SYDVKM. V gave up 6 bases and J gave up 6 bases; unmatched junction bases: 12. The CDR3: CASRGPGLSGDTQYF. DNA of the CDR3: TGTGCCAGCAGGGGGCCGGGGCTTAGCGGGGATACGCAGTATTTT. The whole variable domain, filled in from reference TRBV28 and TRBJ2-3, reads DVKVTQSSRYLVKRTGEKVFLECVQDMDHENMFWYRQDPGLGLRLIYFSYDVKMKEKGDIPEGYSVSREKKERFSLILESASTNQTSMYLCASRGPGLSGDTQYFGPGTRLTVL.

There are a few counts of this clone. DNA for the CDR3: TGTGCCAGTAGTATAGATTTGCAGGCGGGTTATGGCTACACCTTC. This encodes CASSIDLQAGYGYTF. The rearrangement links TRBV19 to TRBJ1-2; the D is unclear. V gave up 0 bases and J gave up 5 bases, with 13 bases separating them. CDR1 is LNHDA and CDR2 is SQIVND in the germline V gene (reference sequence). This CDR3 is built from 15 residues.

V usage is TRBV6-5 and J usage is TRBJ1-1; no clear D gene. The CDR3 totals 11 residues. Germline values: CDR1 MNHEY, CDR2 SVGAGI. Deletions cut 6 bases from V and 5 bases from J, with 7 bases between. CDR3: CASSRWTEAFF. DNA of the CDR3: TGTGCCAGCAGCCGATGGACTGAAGCTTTCTTT.

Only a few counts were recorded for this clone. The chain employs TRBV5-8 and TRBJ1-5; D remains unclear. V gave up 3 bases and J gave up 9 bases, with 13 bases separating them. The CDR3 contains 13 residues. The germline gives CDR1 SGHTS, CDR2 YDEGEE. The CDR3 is CASSWTRARPQHF. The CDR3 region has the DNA TGTGCCAGCAGCTGGACGCGGGCTCGGCCCCAGCATTTT. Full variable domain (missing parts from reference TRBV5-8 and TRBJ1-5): EAGVTQSPTHLIKTRGQQATLRCSPISGHTSVYWYQQALGLGLQFLLWYDEGEERNRGNFPPRFSGRQFPNYSSELNVNALELEDSALYLCASSWTRARPQHFGDGTRLSIL.

The DNA for the CDR3 is TGCGCCAGCAGCCCATGGGACAGGGCTTCTGGAAACACCATATATTTT. It encodes CASSPWDRASGNTIYF. The chain recombines TRBV5-1 with TRBJ1-3; TRBD1 aligns across 9 bases. The CDR3 runs 16 residues. V shed 4 bases, J shed 1 base, and the junction held 6 bases outside the gene matches. Germline CDR1 is SGHRS and CDR2 is YFSETQ.

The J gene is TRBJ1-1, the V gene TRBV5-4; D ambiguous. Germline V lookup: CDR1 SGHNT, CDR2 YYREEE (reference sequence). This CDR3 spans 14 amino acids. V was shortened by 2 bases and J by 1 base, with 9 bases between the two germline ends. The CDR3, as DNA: TGTGCCAGCAGCTTTAGCGGGAGGAACACTGAAGCTTTCTTT. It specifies CASSFSGRNTEAFF.

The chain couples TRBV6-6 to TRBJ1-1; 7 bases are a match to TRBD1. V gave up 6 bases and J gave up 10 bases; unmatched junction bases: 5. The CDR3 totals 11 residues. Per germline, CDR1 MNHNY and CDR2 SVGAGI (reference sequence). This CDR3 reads CASRIRGLAFF. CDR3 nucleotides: TGTGCCAGCAGAATAAGGGGGCTAGCTTTCTTT.

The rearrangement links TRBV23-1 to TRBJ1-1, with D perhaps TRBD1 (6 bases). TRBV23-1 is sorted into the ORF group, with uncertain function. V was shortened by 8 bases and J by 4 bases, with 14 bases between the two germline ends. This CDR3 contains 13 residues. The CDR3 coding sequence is TGCGCCAGCGGACCTCAGGGGCGCACTGAAGCTTTCTTT. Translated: CASGPQGRTEAFF.